A selection of T cell receptor beta chains follows, all from one sample in a study of Tregs in tolerant kidney transplant recipients. Here immunoSEQ multiplex PCR was the method, and the copy in TCRdb shows in-frame clones only, minus some. The sample lists about 110,000 clones, nearly 90% seen once, with about 0.35% in the top ten. The sample was CD4+ T cells from blood, taken before the transplant. All receptors derive from a human donor who received a combined kidney and bone marrow transplant. Each CDR3 is given with its conserved first and last residue. D genes are given only for firm matches. A clone size is listed for some rows: how often the clone was seen (once, few, many), or a class if it is expanded.

14	TRBV12-5	TRBD1	once	TRBJ1-2	CASAPTGVNYGYTF	TGTGCTAGTGCCCCGACAGGGGTTAACTATGGCTACACCTTC
12	TRBV28	-	-	TRBJ2-7	CASSFGTGARYF	-
15	TRBV28	TRBD1	once	TRBJ2-6	CAIRTGGSGANVLTF	TGTGCCATCAGGACAGGGGGATCTGGGGCCAACGTCCTGACTTTC
15	TRBV11-2	TRBD1	-	TRBJ2-7	CASSSPGQAIYEQYF	TGTGCCAGCAGCTCTCCGGGACAGGCTATCTACGAGCAGTACTTC
15	TRBV7-2	TRBD1	-	TRBJ2-7	CASSLGTGATYEQYF	TGTGCCAGCAGCTTAGGGACAGGGGCCACCTACGAGCAGTACTTC
14	TRBV9	TRBD1	-	TRBJ2-2	CASSRQGYTGELFF	TGTGCCAGCAGCCGACAGGGGTATACCGGGGAGCTGTTTTTT
14	TRBV7-8	-	-	TRBJ2-5	CASSLALAVRTQYF	TGTGCCAGCAGCTTAGCGTTGGCGGTGCGGACCCAGTACTTC
15	TRBV5-4	TRBD1	once	TRBJ2-7	CASSSPQGASYEQYF	TGTGCCAGCAGCTCCCCGCAGGGGGCCTCCTACGAGCAGTACTTC
14	TRBV15	-	-	TRBJ2-3	CATSRDHQGDTQYF	TGTGCCACCAGCAGAGATCACCAGGGTGATACGCAGTATTTT
15	TRBV4-1	TRBD2	once	TRBJ2-3	CASSDGLVGLDTQYF	TGCGCCAGCAGTGATGGACTAGTCGGTCTAGATACGCAGTATTTT
14	TRBV19	-	-	TRBJ1-3	CASTPAASGNTIYF	TGTGCCAGTACCCCCGCGGCCTCTGGAAACACCATATATTTT
14	TRBV7-2	-	-	TRBJ2-1	CASSLTRSYNEQFF	TGTGCCAGCAGCTTAACGAGGTCCTACAATGAGCAGTTCTTC
15	TRBV19	TRBD1	-	TRBJ2-7	CASSITGTGTYEQYF	TGTGCCAGTAGTATTACCGGGACAGGGACCTACGAGCAGTACTTC
13	TRBV19	TRBD1	-	TRBJ2-3	CASMARGTDTQYF	TGTGCCAGTATGGCCAGGGGGACAGATACGCAGTATTTT
16	TRBV11-2	TRBD1	-	TRBJ2-7	CASSEWGTGGIYEQYF	TGTGCCAGCAGCGAATGGGGCACAGGGGGGATCTACGAGCAGTACTTC
16	TRBV27	TRBD1	-	TRBJ1-2	CASSLTKGQGIYGYTF	TGTGCCAGCAGCTTGACCAAGGGACAGGGAATCTATGGCTACACCTTC
16	TRBV27	TRBD2	-	TRBJ2-2	CASRRLAGGGAGELFF	TGTGCCAGCAGGCGACTAGCGGGAGGAGGGGCCGGGGAGCTGTTTTTT
16	TRBV18	-	-	TRBJ2-3	CASSPLRGRVPDTQYF	TGTGCCAGCTCACCACTAAGGGGGAGAGTCCCAGATACGCAGTATTTT
15	TRBV18	-	-	TRBJ2-3	CASSSREESGDTQYF	TGTGCCAGCTCCTCCAGAGAGGAGTCGGGAGATACGCAGTATTTT
14	TRBV28	-	-	TRBJ1-2	CASREGSTGYGYTF	TGTGCCAGCAGGGAGGGTTCTACTGGCTATGGCTACACCTTC
16	TRBV7-8	TRBD2	-	TRBJ2-1	CASSLARLAGGGEQFF	TGTGCCAGCAGCTTAGCTCGTCTAGCGGGAGGCGGTGAGCAGTTCTTC
13	TRBV5-1	-	-	TRBJ2-7	CASSRTVDYEQYF	TGCGCCAGCAGTCGGACAGTCGACTACGAGCAGTACTTC
16	TRBV7-2	TRBD2	-	TRBJ2-3	CASSLAGTSGTDTQYF	TGTGCCAGCAGCTTAGCTGGGACTAGCGGAACAGATACGCAGTATTTT
15	TRBV7-9	TRBD1	-	TRBJ2-7	CASSQLRDRGHEQYF	TGTGCCAGCAGCCAACTCCGGGACAGGGGCCACGAGCAGTACTTC
15	TRBV18	-	-	TRBJ2-2	CASSHGTPRTGELFF	TGTGCCAGCTCACACGGGACACCGAGGACCGGGGAGCTGTTTTTT
12	TRBV28	-	-	TRBJ1-4	CASSLQNEKLFF	TGTGCCAGCAGTTTACAGAATGAAAAACTGTTTTTT
18	TRBV6-7	-	-	TRBJ1-2	CASSYQGRGSLFYYGYTF	TGTGCCAGCAGTTACCAAGGCAGGGGTTCCCTTTTTTACTATGGCTACACCTTC
15	TRBV1	-	-	TRBJ2-3	CTSNPSGGGTDTQYF	TGCACCAGCAACCCGAGCGGGGGGGGAACAGATACGCAGTATTTT
16	TRBV5-1	TRBD1	-	TRBJ1-3	CASSSRSTGGKDTIYF	TGCGCCAGCAGCTCCCGGTCGACAGGGGGCAAAGACACCATATATTTT
13	TRBV5-4	TRBD1	-	TRBJ1-5	CASSDRTGKPQHF	TGTGCCAGCAGCGACAGGACAGGGAAGCCCCAGCATTTT
14	TRBV6-5	TRBD2	-	TRBJ2-7	CASSYGRGFGEQYF	TGTGCCAGCAGTTACGGGCGGGGGTTCGGCGAGCAGTACTTC
14	TRBV5-4	-	-	TRBJ2-1	CASSFGSQGNEQFF	TGTGCCAGCAGCTTCGGGTCCCAGGGCAATGAGCAGTTCTTC
14	TRBV7-6	-	-	TRBJ1-2	CASSLDTVGYGYTF	TGTGCCAGCAGCTTAGACACAGTGGGCTATGGCTACACCTTC
15	TRBV4-3	TRBD1	-	TRBJ2-7	CASSRGTGSSYEQYF	TGCGCCAGCAGCCGCGGGACAGGGAGCTCCTACGAGCAGTACTTC
16	TRBV7-9	TRBD1	-	TRBJ1-4	CASSTTGTGPREKLFF	TGTGCCAGCAGCACTACAGGGACAGGGCCGCGTGAAAAACTGTTTTTT
15	TRBV6-1	-	-	TRBJ1-4	CASSASAGTNEKLFF	TGTGCCAGCAGTGCCTCGGCAGGGACTAATGAAAAACTGTTTTTT
16	TRBV10-1	TRBD2	-	TRBJ2-3	CASPPGLADLGDTQYF	TGCGCCAGCCCGCCCGGACTAGCGGACCTTGGGGATACGCAGTATTTT
13	TRBV6-5	-	-	TRBJ1-2	CASTKGRAGGYTF	TGTGCCAGCACTAAAGGGAGGGCTGGTGGCTACACCTTC
13	TRBV2	TRBD1	-	TRBJ2-3	CASSGDRASTQYF	TGTGCCAGCAGTGGAGACAGGGCTTCTACGCAGTATTTT
14	TRBV4-1	TRBD2	-	TRBJ2-7	CASSQVAGVSEQYF	TGCGCCAGCAGCCAGGTAGCGGGAGTCTCTGAGCAGTACTTC
12	TRBV9	-	-	TRBJ1-3	CASRNQGNTIYF	TGTGCCAGCAGGAACCAGGGGAACACCATATATTTT
14	TRBV5-1	TRBD2	-	TRBJ2-7	CASSLSAGGIEQYF	TGCGCCAGCAGCTTGTCCGCGGGAGGGATCGAGCAGTACTTC